A single sample gave rise to the 10 T cell receptor beta chains below, sequenced in a study of T cell responses to AZD1222 COVID-19 vaccine. Only in-frame clones appear in the TCRdb table, and some are missing; sequencing was by immunoSEQ multiplex PCR. The data hold some 98,000 clones, with more than 70% observed a single time. This specimen consisted of peripheral blood, obtained on day 0 of AZD1222 vaccination. All receptors derive from an adult in good health.

This chain links TRBV5-1 with TRBJ1-2; perhaps TRBD1 as D (5 bases). The germline V and J ends were trimmed by 5 bases and 2 bases, with 10 bases remaining between them. The germline V gene has CDR1 SGHRS and CDR2 YFSETQ. The CDR3 sequence is 13 residues long. CDR3 nucleotide sequence: TGCGCCAGCAGGTCGGACATCAACTATGGCTACACCTTC. Its translation: CASRSDINYGYTF.

The chain joins TRBV6-1 to TRBJ2-5; 7 bases fit TRBD1. Germline trimming cut 2 bases from V and 4 bases from J; bases unmatched to any gene: 7. Germline V gives CDR1 MNHNS, CDR2 SASEGT. This CDR3 has 15 amino acids. The CDR3 DNA follows: TGTGCCAGCAGTGAAAACAGGGGACCCCCAGAGACCCAGTACTTC. Protein sequence: CASSENRGPPETQYF.

The V and J genes are TRBV6-5 and TRBJ1-1; D is uncertain. The CDR3 is made up of 12 amino acids. Germline V CDR1 and CDR2: MNHEY, SVGAGI. V was shortened by 5 bases and J by 5 bases, with 9 bases between the two germline ends. The DNA for the CDR3 is TGTGCCAGCAGTCTAACCCCGACTGAAGCTTTCTTT. Amino acids: CASSLTPTEAFF.

This clone was observed once. This rearrangement joins TRBV5-4 to TRBJ2-3; a possible D gene is TRBD2 (6 bases). CDR1 and CDR2 from the germline V gene are SGHNT and YYREEE (reference sequence). The length of the CDR3 is 15 residues. Trimming pared 0 bases from V and 1 base from J, leaving 9 bases between. This chain's CDR3 is CASSLEPGGTDTQYF. The CDR3 DNA sequence: TGTGCCAGCAGCTTGGAGCCGGGGGGCACAGATACGCAGTATTTT.

This rearrangement joins TRBV12-5 to TRBJ2-7; D is unresolved. Germline CDR1 and CDR2: LGHNT and FRNRAP. V shed 7 bases and J shed 2 bases, with 12 bases lying between them. The CDR3 covers 13 residues. The DNA of the CDR3 is TGTGCTAGTGTTAACTCTGGACCCTACGAGCAGTACTTC. It encodes CASVNSGPYEQYF.

This clone was detected once. The chain uses TRBV7-3 and TRBJ2-3, with TRBD2 matching over 8 bases. Germline CDR1 reads SGHTA; CDR2 reads FQGTGA. V was pared by 0 bases and J by 4 bases, with 0 bases of the junction left unmatched. This CDR3 contains 14 residues. The CDR3 protein is CASSLTTSADTQYF. CDR3 nucleotides: TGTGCCAGCAGCTTAACGACTAGCGCAGATACGCAGTATTTT.

The CDR3 sequence: CASSFSGGVDTQYF. DNA for the CDR3: TGTGCCAGCAGCTTTAGCGGGGGGGTAGATACGCAGTATTTT. This rearrangement joins TRBV5-4 to TRBJ2-3; TRBD2 matches at 11 bases. Germline lookup yields CDR1 SGHNT and CDR2 YYREEE (reference sequence). Trimming at V came to 2 bases and at J to 5 bases, leaving 1 base not matched to a gene. The CDR3 sequence is 14 residues long.

The chain combines TRBV29-1 with TRBJ2-3; D unclear. Germline CDR1 reads SQVTM; CDR2 reads ANQGSEA. The CDR3 has 14 residues. With 7 bases removed from V and 0 bases from J, the gap between germline ends came to 14 bases. CDR3 nucleotide sequence: TGCAGCGGCAATGGAGACATTAGCACAGATACGCAGTATTTT. Protein product: CSGNGDISTDTQYF.

The V gene is TRBV11-2, the J gene TRBJ1-2; D is unresolved. V lost 2 bases and J lost 6, with 13 bases in between. This CDR3 is built from 14 residues. Germline CDR1 and CDR2: SGHAT and FQNNGV. CDR3 nucleotide sequence: TGTGCCAGCAGCTTAAATCCGTCTGCCGATGGCTACACCTTC. This gives the protein CASSLNPSADGYTF.

The chain links TRBV2 to TRBJ1-1, with 7 bases matching TRBD1. J was trimmed by 2 bases and V by 4 bases; bases with no gene match: 7. The CDR3 is made up of 15 amino acids. Germline V CDR1 and CDR2: SNHLY, FYNNEI. In nucleotides, the CDR3 is TGTGCCAGCAGTGCCGGGACAGCAGGTAACACTGAAGCTTTCTTT. This sequence encodes CASSAGTAGNTEAFF.